Listed below are T cell receptor beta chains from one sample, sequenced in a study of shared clonotypes between healthy human individuals. Method: immunoSEQ multiplex PCR; TCRdb's copy keeps in-frame clones and lacks some. The sample has roughly 1,100,000 clones, approximately 72% seen once. The specimen sequenced was memory CD4+ T cells sorted from blood. The source is a man in his late teens or twenties in good health. The CDR3 runs from the conserved cysteine through the conserved F or W. The D gene is left open where the match is weak. Some rows have no size entry. The others give once, few or many, or a class for an expanded clone.

V	D	size	J	DNA	CDR3
TRBV15	.	.	TRBJ2-4	TGTGCCACCAGCAGAGTAGGGCAGAAAAACATTCAGTACTTC	CATSRVGQKNIQYF
TRBV5-8	.	few	TRBJ1-5	TGTGCCAGCAGCTTGGGTCCTCAGCCCCAGCATTTT	CASSLGPQPQHF
TRBV19	TRBD1	.	TRBJ1-5	TGTGCCAGTAGTGAGACGGGACAGGGAGGGCAGCCCCAGCATTTT	CASSETGQGGQPQHF
TRBV10-2	.	.	TRBJ1-4	TGCGCCAGCAGTGAGTCGCAACGGAATAATGAAAAACTGTTTTTT	CASSESQRNNEKLFF
TRBV18	.	.	TRBJ1-1	TGTGCCAGCTCACCAAGTATCGAGAGGAACACTGAAGCTTTCTTT	CASSPSIERNTEAFF
TRBV6-1	.	.	TRBJ1-6	TGTGCCAGCAGTGACGGGGCCAGGGGATATTCACCCCTCCACTTT	CASSDGARGYSPLHF
TRBV6-1	TRBD1	.	TRBJ1-4	TGTGCCAGCAGTGAGGGACAGGGGGCTAATAATGAAAAACTGTTTTTT	CASSEGQGANNEKLFF
TRBV7-9	.	many	TRBJ1-1	TGTGCCAGCAGCTTTGCAGGGCCGAACACTGAAGCTTTCTTT	CASSFAGPNTEAFF
TRBV7-9	TRBD2	.	TRBJ2-7	TGTGCCAGCAGCTTAGGGGGACTAGGCTACGAGCAGTACTTC	CASSLGGLGYEQYF
TRBV2	.	.	TRBJ1-3	TGTGCCAGCAGTGAAGCGGTGGGGTCTGGAAACACCATATATTTT	CASSEAVGSGNTIYF
TRBV7-2	.	few	TRBJ2-5	TGTGCCAGCAGCTTAGTAGGGGCCCGGGAGACCCAGTACTTC	CASSLVGARETQYF
TRBV5-4	TRBD2	once	TRBJ2-3	TGTGCCAGCAGCAAGGTCGGGGGGAGCACAGATACGCAGTATTTT	CASSKVGGSTDTQYF
TRBV6-1	TRBD1	.	TRBJ2-1	TGTGCCAGCGCAGCCCCCGGGACAGGGCACAATGAGCAGTTCTTC	CASAAPGTGHNEQFF
TRBV7-9	.	.	TRBJ2-3	TGTGCCAGCAGCTTGGGTAGCACAGATACGCAGTATTTT	CASSLGSTDTQYF
TRBV2	.	.	TRBJ2-3	TGTGCCAGCAGGCCGGGACTTCCAGACACAGATACGCAGTATTTT	CASRPGLPDTDTQYF
TRBV7-9	TRBD1	.	TRBJ1-1	TGTGCCAGCAGCTTAGGGACAGGGTCTTTGGTGAACACTGAAGCTTTCTTT	CASSLGTGSLVNTEAFF
TRBV11-3	TRBD2	.	TRBJ2-3	TGTGCCAGCAGCTCCCTAGCGGGAGGGCCGAATACGCAGTATTTT	CASSSLAGGPNTQYF
TRBV5-4	.	.	TRBJ1-2	TGTGCCAGCAGCTTGGAGGACACTTCTAACTATGGCTACACCTTC	CASSLEDTSNYGYTF
TRBV7-9	.	.	TRBJ1-4	TGTGCCAGCAGCTTAGCTGGGGCCGGGGCTAATGAAAAACTGTTTTTT	CASSLAGAGANEKLFF
TRBV12-5	.	.	TRBJ1-2	TGTGCTAGTGGTTTAGGAGGTGGCGTAACCTATGGCTACACCTTC	CASGLGGGVTYGYTF
TRBV18	.	.	TRBJ1-1	TGTGCCAGCTCACCCGGAAGCGTGAACACTGAAGCTTTCTTT	CASSPGSVNTEAFF
TRBV19	.	.	TRBJ1-2	TGTGCCAGTAGTATGACAGGAGACTATGGCTACACCTTC	CASSMTGDYGYTF
TRBV19	TRBD1	.	TRBJ1-5	TGTGCCAGTACCATAGGGACAGGGGAAAATCAGCCCCAGCATTTT	CASTIGTGENQPQHF
TRBV28	.	few	TRBJ1-1	TGTGCCAGCAGTTCAGGGTCCGGCACTGAAGCTTTCTTT	CASSSGSGTEAFF
TRBV27	TRBD2	.	TRBJ2-7	TGTGCCAGCAGCCCTAGCGGGATCTCCTACGAGCAGTACTTC	CASSPSGISYEQYF
TRBV2	.	.	TRBJ2-6	TGTGCCAGCAGTGACCGACCATCTGGGGCCAACGTCCTGACTTTC	CASSDRPSGANVLTF
TRBV6-6	TRBD2	.	TRBJ2-1	TGTGCCAGCAGTTCTGGACTAGCGGGAGATACGGATGAGCAGTTCTTC	CASSSGLAGDTDEQFF
TRBV5-1	TRBD2	once	TRBJ2-7	TGCGCCAGCAGCCTAACTAGCGGGGGGTACGAGCAGTACTTC	CASSLTSGGYEQYF
TRBV5-6	.	.	TRBJ2-3	TGTGCCAGCAGCTCCTTAGACAGGGGAGGGGGTACGCAGTATTTT	CASSSLDRGGGTQYF
TRBV5-3	TRBD2	.	TRBJ2-3	TGTGCCACCCCCCGGCCAGCGGGAGGGGATACGCAGTATTTT	CATPRPAGGDTQYF
TRBV5-1	TRBD2	.	TRBJ2-5	TGCGCCAGCAGCTTGGTAGACCCCGGGAGGGAGACCCAGTACTTC	CASSLVDPGRETQYF
TRBV6-6	.	once	TRBJ1-1	TGTGCCAGCAGTTACGGGGGGACTGAAGCTTTCTTT	CASSYGGTEAFF
TRBV21-1	.	.	TRBJ2-3	TGTGCCAGCAGCACCGTACGAGCGGGGCCGCGAGATACGCAGTATTTT	CASSTVRAGPRDTQYF
TRBV6-6	.	many	TRBJ2-7	TGTGCCAGCAACCGGGGGGCGAGCTACGAGCAGTACTTC	CASNRGASYEQYF
TRBV7-8	.	.	TRBJ1-1	TGTGCCAGCAGCTTAACAGGACCAACTGAAGCTTTCTTT	CASSLTGPTEAFF
TRBV30	TRBD1	.	TRBJ1-2	TGTGCCTGGGCGCCGGGACAGGGAAGCTATGGCTACACCTTC	CAWAPGQGSYGYTF
TRBV2	.	few	TRBJ1-5	TGTGCCAGCAGTGAAAGGGAGGATCAGCCCCAGCATTTT	CASSEREDQPQHF
TRBV5-4	TRBD2	.	TRBJ2-2	TGTGCCAGCAGGGGAACTAGCGGGAGCCCCGGGGAGCTGTTTTTT	CASRGTSGSPGELFF
TRBV6-6	.	.	TRBJ1-3	TGTGCCAGCAGTAACATCCTGAGCTCTGGAAACACCATATATTTT	CASSNILSSGNTIYF
TRBV6-5	.	.	TRBJ1-1	TGTGCCAGTTTCAGTGTGATGAACACTGAAGCTTTCTTT	CASFSVMNTEAFF
TRBV6-6	.	few	TRBJ1-1	TGTGCCAGCAGTTACAAGGGAAGTAACACTGAAGCTTTCTTT	CASSYKGSNTEAFF